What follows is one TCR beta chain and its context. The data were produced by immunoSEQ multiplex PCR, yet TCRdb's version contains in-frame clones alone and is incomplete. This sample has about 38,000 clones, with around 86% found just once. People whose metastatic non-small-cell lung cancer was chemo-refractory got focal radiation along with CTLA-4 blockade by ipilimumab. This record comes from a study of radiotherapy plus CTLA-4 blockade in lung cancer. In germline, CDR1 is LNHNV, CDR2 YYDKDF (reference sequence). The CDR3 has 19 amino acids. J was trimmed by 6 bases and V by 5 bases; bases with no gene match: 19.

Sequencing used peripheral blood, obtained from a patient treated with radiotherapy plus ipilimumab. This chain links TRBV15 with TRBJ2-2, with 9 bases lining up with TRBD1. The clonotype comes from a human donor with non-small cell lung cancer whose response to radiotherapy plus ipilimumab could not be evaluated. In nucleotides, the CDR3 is TGTGCCACCAGCCTGGGGAGAACAGGGGGCGAAGGTGATTCCGGGGAGCTGTTTTTT. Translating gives CATSLGRTGGEGDSGELFF.